This entry is about one TCR beta chain. Its antigen is unknown. This entry belongs to a study of T cells in Graves' hyperthyroidism and ophthalmopathy. Whole-study findings and limits: Using 13 V-J features, a model discriminated ophthalmopathy from stable hyperthyroidism.

Patients were excluded for uncontrolled infection, other autoimmune disease, pregnancy or lactation. PBMCs were collected from an approximately 9 ml volume of fresh peripheral blood. Amplification yielded TCR beta CDR3 regions, with RNA transcripts as the source. When the TCR CDR3 underwent first-round RT-PCR, the HTBI primer set was used. MiXCR was run by TCRdb on the multiplex PCR reads, yielding one entry per CDR3 protein. The repertoire holds over 650,000 distinct CDR3 sequences, with over 15% as singletons. Germline lookup yields CDR1 LNHDA and CDR2 SQIVND (reference sequence). The CDR3 covers 17 residues. V was clipped by 4 bases and J by 3 bases; unmatched bases: 11.

The receptor was derived from a man younger than 35 with Graves' hyperthyroidism. The chain recombines TRBV19 with TRBJ2-1, with TRBD1 matching over 8 bases. The sequencing sample was made of blood. The CDR3 DNA sequence: TGTGCCAGTAGTACCGGACAGGGTATTCGAGTCTACAATGAGCAGTTCTTC. Its translation: CASSTGQGIRVYNEQFF.